This TCR beta chain was found in a study of T-cell reconstitution after alpha-beta-depleted transplantation in children. Trimming at V came to 6 bases and at J to 2 bases, leaving 8 bases not matched to a gene. Germline values: CDR1 DFQATT, CDR2 SNEGSKA (reference sequence). The CDR3 runs 14 residues. As it was prepared, the TCRbeta library received unique molecular identifiers. TCRdb redid the calling of the PCR reads with MiXCR, one entry per CDR3 protein. The sample has nearly 400,000 distinct CDR3 sequences, around 21% seen once. This clonotype was observed a handful of times. The sequencing used PBMCs from the stem cell graft donor, collected from the stem cell graft. The receptor's source is a human donor who donated a stem cell graft to a child with acute myeloid leukemia. The chain combines TRBV20-1 with TRBJ2-3; 7 nucleotides agree with TRBD1. The CDR3 sequence: CSAVTGTITDTQYF. For the CDR3, the DNA is TGCAGTGCCGTGACAGGGACCATCACAGATACGCAGTATTTT.